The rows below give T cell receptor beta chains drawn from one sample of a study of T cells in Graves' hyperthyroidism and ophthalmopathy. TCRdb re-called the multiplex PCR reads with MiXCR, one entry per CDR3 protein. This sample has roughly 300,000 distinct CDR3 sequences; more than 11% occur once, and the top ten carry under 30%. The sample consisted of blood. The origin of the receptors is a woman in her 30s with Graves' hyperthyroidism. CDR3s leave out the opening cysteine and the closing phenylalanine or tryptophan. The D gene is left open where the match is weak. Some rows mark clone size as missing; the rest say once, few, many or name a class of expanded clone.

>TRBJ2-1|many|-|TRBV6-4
ASSDSGRYNEQF
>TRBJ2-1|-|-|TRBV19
ASSSGTQGLSEQF
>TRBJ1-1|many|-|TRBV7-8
ASSPRRGTTDTEAF
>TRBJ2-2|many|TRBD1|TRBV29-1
SVLPGQEKSTGELF
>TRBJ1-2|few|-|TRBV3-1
ASSQVVSGTYGYT
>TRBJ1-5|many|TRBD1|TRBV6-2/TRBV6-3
ASKTPRGGQGNQPQH
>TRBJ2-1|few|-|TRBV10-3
AISEFYGSPEAPYNEQF
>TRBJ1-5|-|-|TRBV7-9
ASSPRTEDQPQH
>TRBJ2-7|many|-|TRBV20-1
SARLEVGGREQY
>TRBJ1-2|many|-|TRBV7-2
ASSFGGPYGYT
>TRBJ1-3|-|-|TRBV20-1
SALRGSGNTIY
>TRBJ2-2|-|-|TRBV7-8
ASSPLMLNTGELF
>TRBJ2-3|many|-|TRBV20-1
SARGDLADTQY
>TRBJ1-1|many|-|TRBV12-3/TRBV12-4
ASSLGGMNTEAF
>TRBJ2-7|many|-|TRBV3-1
ASSQSTTEQY
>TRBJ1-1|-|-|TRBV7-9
ASSLGPGGEAF
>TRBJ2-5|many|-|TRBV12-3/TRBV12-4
ASSLRATQETQY
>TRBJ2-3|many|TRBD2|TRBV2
ASSVQRERMGAGTDTQY
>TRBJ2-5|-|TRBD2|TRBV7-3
ASSPPLGGEDQLTQY
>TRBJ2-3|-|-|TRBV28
ASSINIAGDTQY
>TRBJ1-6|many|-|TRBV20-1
SARDQRGYSPLH
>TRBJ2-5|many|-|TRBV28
ASPTQETQY
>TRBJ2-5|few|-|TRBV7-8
ASSLWFGETQY
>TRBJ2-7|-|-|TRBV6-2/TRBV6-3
ASSYGPREQY
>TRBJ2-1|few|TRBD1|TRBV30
AWSRGTGGGYNEQF
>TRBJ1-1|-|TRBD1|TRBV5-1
ASCRDRWENTEAF
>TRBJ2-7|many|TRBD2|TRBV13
ASSLGDGRLYEQY
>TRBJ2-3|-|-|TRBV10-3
AAQIGVQADTQY
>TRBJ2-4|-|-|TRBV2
ASSDGEVAIQY
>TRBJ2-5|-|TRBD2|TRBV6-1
ASSAGLAGGGETQY
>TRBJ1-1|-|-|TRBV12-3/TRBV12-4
ASSRSRSEAF
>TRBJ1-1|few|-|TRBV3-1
ASSQEKEAF
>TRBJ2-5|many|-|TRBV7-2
ASSLGNTGWETQY
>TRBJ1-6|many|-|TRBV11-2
ASSLRVSPLH
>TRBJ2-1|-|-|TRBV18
ASSPRTVHNEQF
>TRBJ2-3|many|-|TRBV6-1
ASRPGLYTDTQY
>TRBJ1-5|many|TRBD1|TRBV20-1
SARDRGYSNQPQH
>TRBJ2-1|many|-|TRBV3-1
ASSHGDRSSNEQF
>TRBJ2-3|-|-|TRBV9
ASSVATEGGTDTQY
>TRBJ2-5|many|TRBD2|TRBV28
ASSLVAGRGVETQY
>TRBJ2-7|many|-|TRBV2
ASGSAPSYEQY
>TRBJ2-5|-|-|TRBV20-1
SASGGLETQY
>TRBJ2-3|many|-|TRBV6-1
AATASTDTQY
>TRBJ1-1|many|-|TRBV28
ASRRRVSNTEAF
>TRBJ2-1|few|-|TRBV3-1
ASSQSRVDEQF
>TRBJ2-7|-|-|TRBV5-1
ASSFWGRNEQY